The rows below give T cell receptor beta chains drawn from one sample of a study of blood T cell repertoires in COVID-19. Only in-frame clones appear in the TCRdb table, and some are missing; sequencing was by immunoSEQ multiplex PCR. The sample yields more than 250,000 clones, over 80% seen once. Sequencing was performed on peripheral blood. The source is a woman aged 45-60 years with COVID-19, enrolled during active disease. Each CDR3 is given with its conserved first and last residue. D genes are given only for firm matches. Rows give clone size only sometimes, using once, few, many, or a class for an expanded clone.

>.|.|TRBV11-2|TRBJ2-1
TGTGCCAGCAGCTTAGATCGTAGTTACAATGAGCAGTTCTTC
CASSLDRSYNEQFF
>TRBD1|.|TRBV29-1|TRBJ1-2
TGCAGCGTGGCAGGGGGCGGCTACACCTTC
CSVAGGGYTF
>.|.|TRBV6-5|TRBJ1-5
TGTGCCAGCACAGCGGCTAGCAATCAGCCCCAGCATTTT
CASTAASNQPQHF
>TRBD2|.|TRBV9|TRBJ2-1
TGTGCCAGCAGCGTAGCATCTAGCGGGAGGGAGGGTGAGCAGTTCTTC
CASSVASSGREGEQFF
>.|.|TRBV7-8|TRBJ2-2
TGTGCCAGCAAATCCCGAGGGCAGGGGTTCACCGGGGAGCTGTTTTTT
CASKSRGQGFTGELFF
>.|.|TRBV5-1|TRBJ1-4
TGCGCCAGCAGCCCGGGACACATAGGCAGTGAAAAACTGTTTTTT
CASSPGHIGSEKLFF
>TRBD1|.|TRBV5-4|TRBJ1-5
TGTGCCAGCAGCCGACAGGGACTCCAGCCCCAGCATTTT
CASSRQGLQPQHF
>.|.|TRBV27|TRBJ2-3
TGTGCGGCTCCTTCCACAGATACGCAGTATTTT
CAAPSTDTQYF
>TRBD2|.|TRBV6-2/TRBV6-3|TRBJ2-7
TGTGCCAGCAGCCCTTCATACGGGACTAGCGGGAACTCCTACGAGCAGTACTTC
CASSPSYGTSGNSYEQYF
>.|.|TRBV19|TRBJ2-2
TGTGCCAGTAGTATCATTAACACCGGGGAGCTGTTTTTT
CASSIINTGELFF
>TRBD1|.|TRBV18|TRBJ1-2
TGTGCCAGCTCACCCGGGCAGGGGGCTGACTATGGCTACACCTTC
CASSPGQGADYGYTF
>TRBD1|once|TRBV3-1/TRBV3-2|TRBJ1-2
TGTGCCAGCAGCCAAAGACAGGGTAGTCGGGATGGCTACACCTTC
CASSQRQGSRDGYTF
>TRBD1|.|TRBV2|TRBJ2-1
TGTGCCAGCAGTCTCCGGGACAGGGGGGCAAATGAGCAGTTCTTC
CASSLRDRGANEQFF
>.|.|TRBV5-1|TRBJ1-1
TGCGCCAGCAGCTCAGGCGTTGGAGGGTCGAACACTGAAGCTTTCTTT
CASSSGVGGSNTEAFF
>.|.|TRBV7-9|TRBJ2-5
TGTGCCAGCAGCTTAGACGTTTGGGGCCCCCGAGAGACCCAGTACTTC
CASSLDVWGPRETQYF
>.|.|TRBV4-3|TRBJ2-1
TGCGCCAGCAGCCAAGGGTCGAGCTCCTACAATGAGCAGTTCTTC
CASSQGSSSYNEQFF
>TRBD2|.|TRBV4-2|TRBJ2-1
TGTGCCAGCAGCCGGCAGCGGGAGTTGGATGAGCAGTTCTTC
CASSRQRELDEQFF
>.|.|TRBV10-3|TRBJ1-2
TGTGCCATCAGGTATAGACAGGAATATAACTATGGCTACACCTTC
CAIRYRQEYNYGYTF
>.|.|TRBV7-2|TRBJ2-7
TGTGCCAGCAGCTTAGCTGCTAGAGACTCCTACGAGCAGTACTTC
CASSLAARDSYEQYF
>TRBD1|.|TRBV27|TRBJ2-2
TGTGCCAGCAGCCCCCGGGACAGAGACACCGGGGAGCTGTTTTTT
CASSPRDRDTGELFF
>TRBD1|.|TRBV7-6|TRBJ1-5
TGTGCCAGCAGCTTATATTGGACAGGAACGGAGTCTGAGTATAGCAATCAGCCCCAGCATTTT
CASSLYWTGTESEYSNQPQHF
>.|once|TRBV5-1|TRBJ2-7
TGCGCCAGCAGCCCCACACAGAGGGAGGTCCCGCCCTACGAGCAGTACTTC
CASSPTQREVPPYEQYF
>TRBD1|.|TRBV9|TRBJ2-7
TGTGCCAGCAGCGTGGAGGGACAGGGTTCCTACGAGCAGTACTTC
CASSVEGQGSYEQYF
>.|.|TRBV6-5|TRBJ2-1
TGTGCCAGCAGTTACTCTAGCGGCAGGCTGTCCAATGAGCAGTTCTTC
CASSYSSGRLSNEQFF
>TRBD1|.|TRBV28|TRBJ1-1
TGTGCCAGCAGTTTATGGACAGGGGAAGCTTTCTTT
CASSLWTGEAFF
>TRBD1|.|TRBV19|TRBJ1-2
TGTGCCAGTAGTCCCGGGACAGGGGGGAACTATGGCTACACCTTC
CASSPGTGGNYGYTF
>TRBD1|once|TRBV6-5|TRBJ1-5
TGTGCCAGCAGCCGACAGGGGGCGGCCATCGGAGCCCAGCATTTT
CASSRQGAAIGAQHF
>.|.|TRBV7-2|TRBJ2-7
TGTGCCAGCAGCGGACGAACAGGCTACGAGCAGTACTTC
CASSGRTGYEQYF
>.|once|TRBV19|TRBJ2-5
TGTGCCAGTAGTATATACACGAAAGAGACCCAGTACTTC
CASSIYTKETQYF
>TRBD2|.|TRBV18|TRBJ2-1
TGTGCCAGCTCACCATCGACCCTACTAGCGGGAGGGGTCAATGAGCAGTTCTTC
CASSPSTLLAGGVNEQFF
>TRBD1|.|TRBV5-1|TRBJ2-7
TGCGCCAGCAGCGAACCGACAGGGTTGGGCTACGAGCAGTACTTC
CASSEPTGLGYEQYF
>.|.|TRBV4-1|TRBJ1-1
TGCGCCAGCAGCCGGAAAGGGGTATTTGCCCCCCCGAACACTGAAGCTTTCTTT
CASSRKGVFAPPNTEAFF
>TRBD1|.|TRBV4-1|TRBJ2-2
TGCGCCAGCAGCCAAGAAGGATTCGACAGGGCGAACACCGGGGAGCTGTTTTTT
CASSQEGFDRANTGELFF
>.|.|TRBV29-1|TRBJ1-1
TGCAGCTACTATCCCTTGAACACTGAAGCTTTCTTT
CSYYPLNTEAFF
>TRBD1|.|TRBV2|TRBJ1-1
TGTGCCAGCACCCCGAGGAGGGACAGAGGAAACACTGAAGCTTTCTTT
CASTPRRDRGNTEAFF
>TRBD1|.|TRBV27|TRBJ2-4
TGTGCCAGCAGTTTATCCGTCAGGGGGTTGGTAGGAAACATTCAGTACTTC
CASSLSVRGLVGNIQYF
>TRBD1|.|TRBV6-5|TRBJ1-2
TGTGCCAGCAGCCAAGGGACAGATACCTATGGCTACACCTTC
CASSQGTDTYGYTF
>TRBD2|.|TRBV6-6|TRBJ2-4
TGTGCCAGCAGCACTGGACTAGCCCTAAACATTCAGTACTTC
CASSTGLALNIQYF
>.|once|TRBV2|TRBJ2-2
TGTGCCAGCAGCAAGGAGAGAGGGGGATACACCGGGGAGCTGTTTTTT
CASSKERGGYTGELFF
>.|once|TRBV9|TRBJ2-3
TGTGCCAGCAGCGTAGCCCACACAGATACGCAGTATTTT
CASSVAHTDTQYF
>.|.|TRBV6-5|TRBJ1-1
TGTGCCAGCCAGATTGGACAACGCACTGAAGCTTTCTTT
CASQIGQRTEAFF
>.|.|TRBV7-9|TRBJ2-1
TGTGCCAGCAGCTTAACCAGGGCCTACTACAATGAGCAGTTCTTC
CASSLTRAYYNEQFF
>.|.|TRBV25-1|TRBJ2-3
TGTGCCAGCAGCCAGCGGATAAGAAGCACAGATACGCAGTATTTT
CASSQRIRSTDTQYF
>.|once|TRBV12-3/TRBV12-4|TRBJ2-2
TGTGCCAGCAGCTTCTTAACACCCGGGGAGCTGTTTTTT
CASSFLTPGELFF
>.|.|TRBV18|TRBJ1-2
TGTGCCAGCTCGGTCGGCAGGGTTGGCTACACCTTC
CASSVGRVGYTF
>.|.|TRBV4-1|TRBJ2-7
TGCGCCAGCAGCCAACAGCCGACAGTTGGTCTAGGCGAGCAGTACTTC
CASSQQPTVGLGEQYF
>TRBD1|.|TRBV18|TRBJ1-1
TGTGCCAGCTCACCACAGACAGGGTATAACACTGAAGCTTTCTTT
CASSPQTGYNTEAFF
>TRBD2|.|TRBV28|TRBJ2-2
TGTGCCAGCAGATCGGGGACTAGCGGGCGTCCCGGGGAGCTGTTTTTT
CASRSGTSGRPGELFF
>TRBD1|.|TRBV27|TRBJ1-1
TGTGCCAGCAGTTTCGGGACAGCGAACACTGAAGCTTTCTTT
CASSFGTANTEAFF
>TRBD2|.|TRBV27|TRBJ2-7
TGTGCCAGCAGTTACCGGGTAGCGGGTAACTACGAGCAGTACTTC
CASSYRVAGNYEQYF
>TRBD2|once|TRBV27|TRBJ2-5
TGTGCCAGCAGTTTGGGTAGCGGGAGGGTAGGGGAGACCCAGTACTTC
CASSLGSGRVGETQYF
>.|once|TRBV3-1/TRBV3-2|TRBJ2-7
TGTGCCAGCAGCCAAGAAAATAATCGGGGTAAACGTACCTACGAGCAGTACTTC
CASSQENNRGKRTYEQYF